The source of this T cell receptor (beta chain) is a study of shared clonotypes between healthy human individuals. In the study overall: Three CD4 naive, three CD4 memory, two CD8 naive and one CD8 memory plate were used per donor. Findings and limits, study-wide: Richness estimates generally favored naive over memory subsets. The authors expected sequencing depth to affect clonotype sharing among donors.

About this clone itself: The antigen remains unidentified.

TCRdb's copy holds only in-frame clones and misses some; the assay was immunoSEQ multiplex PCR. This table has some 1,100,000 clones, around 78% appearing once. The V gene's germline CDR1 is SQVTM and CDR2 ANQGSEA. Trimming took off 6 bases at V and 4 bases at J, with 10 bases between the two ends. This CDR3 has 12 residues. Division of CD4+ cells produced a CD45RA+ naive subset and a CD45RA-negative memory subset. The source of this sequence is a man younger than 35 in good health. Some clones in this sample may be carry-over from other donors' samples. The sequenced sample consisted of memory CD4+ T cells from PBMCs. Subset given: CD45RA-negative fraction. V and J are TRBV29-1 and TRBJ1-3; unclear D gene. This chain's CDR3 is CSVHAGGNTIYF. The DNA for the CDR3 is TGCAGCGTACATGCGGGGGGAAACACCATATATTTT.